The TCR beta chain under discussion was sequenced for a study of T-cell memory formation after mild COVID-19. For the study at large: Clusters of TCRs were largely donor specific. General study findings and limits: Those CD4+ clones that contracted were mainly in CM and EM (CD8+ ones in EMRA). The authors left the SARS-CoV-2 specificity of second-wave clones peaking on day 37 unconfirmed.

One entry per CDR3 protein results from TCRdb running MiXCR on the 5' RACE reads. Of just under 150,000 distinct CDR3 sequences listed, 5.5% to 7% are singletons. Details on this clonotype: Its antigen is undetermined.

There are 19 residues in the CDR3. V lost 1 base and J lost 4; bases outside the gene matches: 13. CDR1 and CDR2 from the germline V gene are SGHVS and FNYEAQ. The TCR originated in an adult woman who had mild COVID-19 (a few samples of this study predate the infection). Cell type and time point are not known. Input material: PBMCs or a T cell subset sorted from them (not recorded which). The chain recombines TRBV7-6 with TRBJ2-5, with TRBD2 identical over 12 bases. CDR3 bases: TGTGCCAGCAGCTTAGGGGCTAGCGGGGGGGTATCCCCCAGAGAGACCCAGTACTTC. Translating gives CASSLGASGGVSPRETQYF.